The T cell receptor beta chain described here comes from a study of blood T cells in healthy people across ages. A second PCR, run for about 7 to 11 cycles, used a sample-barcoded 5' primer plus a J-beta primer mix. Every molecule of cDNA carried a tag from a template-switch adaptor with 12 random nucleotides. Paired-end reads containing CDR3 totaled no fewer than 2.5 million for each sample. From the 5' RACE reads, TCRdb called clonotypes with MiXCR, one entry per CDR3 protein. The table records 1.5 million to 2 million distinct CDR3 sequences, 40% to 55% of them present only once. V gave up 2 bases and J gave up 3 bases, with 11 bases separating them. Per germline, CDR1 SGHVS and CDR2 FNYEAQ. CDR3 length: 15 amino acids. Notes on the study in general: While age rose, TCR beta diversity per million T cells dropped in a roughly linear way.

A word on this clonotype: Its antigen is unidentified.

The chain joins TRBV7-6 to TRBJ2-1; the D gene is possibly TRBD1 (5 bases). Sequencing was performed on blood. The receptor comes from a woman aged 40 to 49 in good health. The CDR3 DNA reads TGTGCCAGCAGCTTATTCAAACAGGACTACAATGAGCAGTTCTTC. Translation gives CASSLFKQDYNEQFF.